This TCR beta chain comes out of a study of T cell changes during pregnancy in multiple sclerosis (dated by TCRdb to between 2018 and 2021). About the investigation overall: In women with multiple sclerosis, the researchers looked at how the T cell repertoire shifted as pregnancy progressed.

The library was prepared using the immunoSEQ multiplex PCR assay. TCRdb took this table from immuneACCESS and kept in-frame rearrangements with V and J called. Such tables lack part of the clones; where checked against another copy, unresolved V genes explain under half of the gap, and the rest is unexplained. The sample includes under 75,000 clones, with about 93% observed a single time. Over 1.2% of the sample is held by the ten biggest clonotypes. Comments on this clone: The antigen it recognizes is unknown. No much larger clone exists at a distance of one base, and base qualities are not known.

Via the germline V gene, CDR1 is MGHRA and CDR2 YSYEKL. The CDR3 starts with the cysteine, ends with the phenylalanine, and has 16 residues. CDR3 DNA only is kept here, 48 bases in frame from base 1. Ends trimmed: V by 1 base, J by 3 bases; bases unmatched to a gene: 6. This specimen was peripheral blood, taken in the third trimester of pregnancy. This chain joins TRBV4-1 to TRBJ2-4, and 7 junction bases match TRBD1. The receptor's source is a female donor in good health, enrolled as a control in a pregnancy study. CDR3 loop: CASSQVQGLGKNIQYF. DNA sequence: TGCGCCAGCAGCCAAGTACAGGGGCTCGGCAAAAACATTCAGTACTTC.